This passage covers 15 T cell receptor beta chains from one sample sequenced in a study of blood T cell repertoires in COVID-19. The data were produced by immunoSEQ multiplex PCR, yet TCRdb's version contains in-frame clones alone and is incomplete. The sample has 93,000 or so clones, about 85% seen once; the top ten hold around 3.1%. The specimen was peripheral blood. Receptor source: a man between 45 and 60 years old in a cohort sampled during active COVID-19.

The genes are TRBV19 and TRBJ2-2; 9 bases are shared with TRBD1. The CDR3 has 14 residues. CDR1 is LNHDA and CDR2 is SQIVND in the germline V gene (reference sequence). V shed 3 bases and J 6 bases; nucleotides not matched to a gene: 2. CDR3: CASSMDRGAGELFF. The DNA for the CDR3 is TGTGCCAGTAGTATGGACAGGGGAGCCGGGGAGCTGTTTTTT.

The genes are TRBV5-4 and TRBJ1-2; D ambiguous. V lost 1 base and J 0 bases, leaving 10 bases between the germline ends. This CDR3 spans 15 amino acids. The germline V gene has CDR1 SGHNT and CDR2 YYREEE (reference sequence). In DNA, the CDR3 is TGTGCCAGCAGCTTGTACGGCGGGACTAACTATGGCTACACCTTC. Encoded protein: CASSLYGGTNYGYTF.

The chain has TRBV5-1 and TRBJ2-1, with D possibly TRBD1 on 6 matching bases. The CDR3 consists of 14 residues. Trimming cost V 3 bases and J 0 bases, with 7 bases left between them. Germline CDR1 SGHRS, CDR2 YFSETQ. Here the CDR3 DNA reads TGCGCCAGCAGCTCGGACAGCTCCTACAATGAGCAGTTCTTC. Amino acid sequence: CASSSDSSYNEQFF. Drawing the rest from reference TRBV5-1 and TRBJ2-1, the complete variable domain is KAGVTQTPRYLIKTRGQQVTLSCSPISGHRSVSWYQQTPGQGLQFLFEYFSETQRNKGNFPGRFSGRQFSNSRSEMNVSTLELGDSALYLCASSSDSSYNEQFFGPGTRLTVL.

The gene calls are TRBV7-6 and TRBJ2-3; 8 bases match TRBD2. The CDR3 is 16 residues long. Looked up from germline, CDR1 is SGHVS and CDR2 is FNYEAQ. V was pared by 1 base and J by 1 base, with 4 bases of the junction left unmatched. Here the CDR3 reads CASSLGVSGGTDTQYF. In DNA form, the CDR3 reads TGTGCCAGCAGCTTAGGGGTTAGCGGGGGCACAGATACGCAGTATTTT.

The V gene is TRBV19, the J gene TRBJ2-4; 8 bases fit TRBD1. There are 19 residues in the CDR3. V lost 0 bases to trimming and J lost 0 bases; unmatched junction nucleotides: 10. Germline V gives CDR1 LNHDA, CDR2 SQIVND (reference sequence). The CDR3 reads CASSIDRLQGASAKNIQYF. The CDR3 region has the DNA TGTGCCAGTAGTATAGACCGACTTCAGGGGGCTTCAGCCAAAAACATTCAGTACTTC.

This clone was detected once. The V and J genes are TRBV7-6 and TRBJ1-3; D uncertain. CDR1 and CDR2 from the germline V gene are SGHVS and FNYEAQ. The CDR3 extends over 13 amino acids. The V and J ends lost 4 bases and 1 base respectively, with 5 bases between them. The CDR3 DNA reads as TGTGCCAGCAGCTCCGGGTCTGGAAACACCATATATTTT. This encodes CASSSGSGNTIYF.

V is TRBV6-5 and J is TRBJ2-7; D is possibly TRBD2 (6 bases). Trimming took 0 bases from V and 6 from J, leaving 18 bases between them. The CDR3 runs to 16 residues. CDR1 and CDR2 (germline): MNHEY, SVGAGI. The CDR3 DNA sequence: TGTGCCAGCAGTTACTCGAAGACCCGAACCGGGGGCGAGCAGTACTTC. The encoded protein is CASSYSKTRTGGEQYF.

The J gene is TRBJ1-2, the V gene TRBV3-1 (or the pseudogene TRBV3-2); tentative D call: TRBD1 (5 bases). Germline V gene sequence: CDR1 LGHDT, CDR2 YNNKEL (reference sequence). CDR3 size: 12 residues. With 1 base removed from V and 7 bases from J, the gap between germline ends came to 7 bases. As DNA, the CDR3 is TGTGCCAGCAGCCAAGGCGGGGGTGGCTACACCTTC. This translates into CASSQGGGGYTF.

The genes are TRBV5-4 and TRBJ1-6; D gene uncertain. The CDR3 totals 17 residues. Germline CDR1 and CDR2: SGHNT and YYREEE (reference sequence). The germline V and J ends were trimmed by 4 bases and 8 bases, with 22 bases remaining between them. The CDR3 is CASSIGGQANNYSPLHF. The CDR3, as DNA: TGTGCCAGCAGCATTGGCGGGCAGGCCAACAACTATTCACCCCTCCACTTT.

The chain joins TRBV19 to TRBJ1-1, with D uncertain. The V and J ends lost 2 bases and 8 bases respectively, with 12 bases between them. The CDR3 is made up of 13 amino acids. The V gene's germline CDR1 is LNHDA and CDR2 SQIVND (reference sequence). CDR3 bases: TGTGCCAGTAGTATAACCGCCGTGGCAGAAGCTTTCTTT. Translating gives CASSITAVAEAFF.

The gene calls are TRBV6-1 and TRBJ1-4; D gene unclear. V was shortened by 3 bases and J by 0 bases, with 14 bases between the two germline ends. CDR3 length: 17 residues. Germline V gives CDR1 MNHNS, CDR2 SASEGT. The DNA of the CDR3 is TGTGCCAGCAGTGATGCAGTGGGCCGTTCAACTAATGAAAAACTGTTTTTT. Translation gives CASSDAVGRSTNEKLFF.

The chain uses TRBV3-1 (or the pseudogene TRBV3-2) and TRBJ1-1; possibly TRBD1 for D (5 bases). The CDR3 covers 12 residues. V shed 8 bases and J shed 4 bases, with 11 bases lying between them. Germline V CDR1 and CDR2: LGHDT, YNNKEL (reference sequence). The CDR3 protein is CASRRGSTEAFF. DNA of the CDR3: TGTGCCAGCCGTCGGGGGAGCACTGAAGCTTTCTTT.

The chain carries TRBV6-5 and TRBJ1-2; 7 nucleotides match TRBD1. With 5 bases clipped from V and 8 bases from J, the junction kept 11 bases outside the gene matches. The germline gives CDR1 MNHEY, CDR2 SVGAGI. The CDR3 runs 14 residues. The CDR3 loop is CASSTGDSRNGYTF. Written as DNA, the CDR3 is TGTGCCAGCAGTACCGGGGACAGTCGGAACGGCTACACCTTC.

The count of this clone is one. This sequence joins TRBV14 and TRBJ2-5; 7 nucleotides line up with TRBD2. This CDR3 has 17 amino acids. Germline assignment: CDR1 SGHDN and CDR2 FVKESK. V shed 4 bases and J 4 bases; nucleotides not matched to a gene: 15. The CDR3 reads CASSPNLGLGVGETQYF. The CDR3 bases are TGTGCCAGCAGCCCTAATCTCGGACTAGGGGTGGGAGAGACCCAGTACTTC. Full variable domain (rest looked up from reference TRBV14 and TRBJ2-5): EAGVTQFPSHSVIEKGQTVTLRCDPISGHDNLYWYRRVMGKEIKFLLHFVKESKQDESGMPNNRFLAERTGGTYSTLKVQPAELEDSGVYFCASSPNLGLGVGETQYFGPGTRLLVL.

The chain uses TRBV11-2 and TRBJ2-7; 8 bases line up with TRBD2. In germline, CDR1 is SGHAT, CDR2 FQNNGV. V lost 2 bases, J lost 5 bases, and 14 bases stayed unmatched. The CDR3 length is 17 residues. In nucleotides, the CDR3 is TGTGCCAGCAGCTTAACGTCCGGGGGGGCCTCGGTCCACGAGCAGTACGTC. This gives the protein CASSLTSGGASVHEQYV.